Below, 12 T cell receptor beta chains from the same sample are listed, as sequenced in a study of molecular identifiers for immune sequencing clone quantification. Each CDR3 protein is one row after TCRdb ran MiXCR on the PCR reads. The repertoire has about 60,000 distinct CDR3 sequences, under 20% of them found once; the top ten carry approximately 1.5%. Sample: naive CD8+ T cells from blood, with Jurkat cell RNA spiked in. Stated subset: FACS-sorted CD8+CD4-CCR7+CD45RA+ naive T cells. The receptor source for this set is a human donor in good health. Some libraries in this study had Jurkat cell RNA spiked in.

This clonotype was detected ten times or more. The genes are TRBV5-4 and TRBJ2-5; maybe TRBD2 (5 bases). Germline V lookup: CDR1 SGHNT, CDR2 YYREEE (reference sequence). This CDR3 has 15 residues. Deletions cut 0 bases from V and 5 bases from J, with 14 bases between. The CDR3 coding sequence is TGTGCCAGCAGCTTGGGCGGGCACTTGGGGGAGACCCAGTACTTC. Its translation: CASSLGGHLGETQYF.

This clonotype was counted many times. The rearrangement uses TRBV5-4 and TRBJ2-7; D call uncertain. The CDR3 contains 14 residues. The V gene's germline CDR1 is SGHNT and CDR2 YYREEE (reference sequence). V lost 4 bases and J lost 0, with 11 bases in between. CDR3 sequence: CASSTRSNSYEQYF. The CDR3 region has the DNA TGTGCCAGCAGCACCCGGAGTAACTCCTACGAGCAGTACTTC.

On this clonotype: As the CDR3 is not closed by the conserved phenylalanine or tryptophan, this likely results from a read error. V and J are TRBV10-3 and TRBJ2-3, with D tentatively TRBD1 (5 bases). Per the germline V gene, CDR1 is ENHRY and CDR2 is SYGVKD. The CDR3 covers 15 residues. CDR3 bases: TGTGCCATTAGTGACAGAGCCTCTAGCACAGATACGCAGTATCTT. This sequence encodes CAISDRASSTDTQYL.

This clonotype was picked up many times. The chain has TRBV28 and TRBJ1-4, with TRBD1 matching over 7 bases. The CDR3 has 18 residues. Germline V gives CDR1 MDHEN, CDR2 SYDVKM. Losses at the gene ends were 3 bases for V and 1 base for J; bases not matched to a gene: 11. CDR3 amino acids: CASSLGLGDSLTNEKLFF. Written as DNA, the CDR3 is TGTGCCAGCAGTTTGGGATTGGGGGACAGTCTAACTAATGAAAAACTGTTTTTT.

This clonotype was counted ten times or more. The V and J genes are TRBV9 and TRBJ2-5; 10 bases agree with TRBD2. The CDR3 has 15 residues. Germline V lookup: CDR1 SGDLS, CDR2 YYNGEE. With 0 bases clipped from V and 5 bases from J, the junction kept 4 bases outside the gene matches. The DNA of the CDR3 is TGTGCCAGCAGCGTAGACCTAGCGGGAGTTGAGACCCAGTACTTC. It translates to CASSVDLAGVETQYF.

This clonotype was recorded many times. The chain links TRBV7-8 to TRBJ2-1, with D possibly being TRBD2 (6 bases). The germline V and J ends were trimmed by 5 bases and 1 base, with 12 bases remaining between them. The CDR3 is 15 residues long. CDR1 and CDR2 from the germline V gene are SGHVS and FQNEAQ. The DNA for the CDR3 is TGTGCCAGCAGCCTATGGGACTCATCCTACAATGAGCAGTTCTTC. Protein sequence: CASSLWDSSYNEQFF.

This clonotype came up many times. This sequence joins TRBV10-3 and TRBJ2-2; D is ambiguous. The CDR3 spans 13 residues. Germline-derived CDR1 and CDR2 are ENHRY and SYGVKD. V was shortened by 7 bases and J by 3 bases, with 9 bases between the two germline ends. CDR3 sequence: CAIITADTGELFF. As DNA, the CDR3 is TGTGCCATCATCACCGCGGACACCGGGGAGCTGTTTTTT.

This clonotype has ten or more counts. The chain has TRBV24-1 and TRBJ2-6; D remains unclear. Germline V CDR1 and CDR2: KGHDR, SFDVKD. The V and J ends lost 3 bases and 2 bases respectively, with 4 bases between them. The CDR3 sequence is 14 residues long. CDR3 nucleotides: TGTGCCACCAGTGATCGTACTGGGGCCAACGTCCTGACTTTC. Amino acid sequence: CATSDRTGANVLTF.

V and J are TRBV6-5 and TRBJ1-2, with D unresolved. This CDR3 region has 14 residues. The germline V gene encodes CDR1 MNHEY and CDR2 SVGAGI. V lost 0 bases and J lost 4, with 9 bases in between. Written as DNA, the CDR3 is TGTGCCAGCAGTTACTCGAGTCGGGGCTATGGCTACACCTTC. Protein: CASSYSSRGYGYTF.

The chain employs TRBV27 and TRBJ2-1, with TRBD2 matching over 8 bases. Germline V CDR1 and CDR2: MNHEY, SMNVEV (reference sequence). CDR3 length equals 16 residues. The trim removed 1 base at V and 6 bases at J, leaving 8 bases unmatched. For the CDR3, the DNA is TGTGCCAGCAGTTTATTCTTCGGGAGGGCCCGCAATGAGCAGTTCTTC. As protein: CASSLFFGRARNEQFF.

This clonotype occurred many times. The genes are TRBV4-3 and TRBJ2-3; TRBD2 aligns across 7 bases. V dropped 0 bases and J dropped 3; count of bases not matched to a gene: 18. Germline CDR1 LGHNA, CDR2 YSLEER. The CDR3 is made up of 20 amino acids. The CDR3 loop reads CASSQDNIVSGAGVTDTQYF. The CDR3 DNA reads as TGCGCCAGCAGCCAAGATAACATTGTGTCTGGGGCGGGAGTGACAGATACGCAGTATTTT.

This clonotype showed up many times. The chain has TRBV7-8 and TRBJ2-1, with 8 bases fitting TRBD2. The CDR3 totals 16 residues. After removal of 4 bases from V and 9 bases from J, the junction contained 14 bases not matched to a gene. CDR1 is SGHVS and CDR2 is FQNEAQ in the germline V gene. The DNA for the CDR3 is TGTGCCAGCAGCTCCAACCCCGGGATAGCGGGAACTGAGCAGTTCTTC. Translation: CASSSNPGIAGTEQFF.